The 7 T cell receptor beta chains reported below all come from one sample, sequenced in a study of T cell repertoires in cytomegalovirus infection (dated by TCRdb to between 2017 and 2020). The reads were generated on an Illumina HiSeq 1500. Starting from the raw public reads, TCRdb applied fastp trimming at Q25, assembled clones with MiXCR and retained in-frame beta chains. Entries that share a CDR3 protein sequence are merged under the most common genes and DNA. Counted in this sample were hundreds of thousands of distinct CDR3 sequences; 24% of them appeared once. The ten top clones hold around 8% of the sample. Input material: CD8+ T cells from PBMCs. These receptors all come from a human donor in good health (CMV status not recorded). Some clones in this sample may be carry-over from other donors' samples.

In this sample, this clonotype turned up many times. The chain couples TRBV7-2 to TRBJ2-3; 11 bases align to TRBD2. The CDR3 totals 16 residues. The trim removed 3 bases at V and 6 bases at J, leaving 8 bases unmatched. Per the germline V gene, CDR1 is SGHTA and CDR2 is FQGNSA. CDR3 nucleotide sequence: TGTGCCAGCAGCTTTATCCTAGCGGGGGGTGGGGATACGCAGTATTTT. As protein: CASSFILAGGGDTQYF.

The table lists this clonotype with a few counts. The junction and the germline gene differ at one end; a read error may be behind it. This rearrangement joins TRBV4-3 to TRBJ2-1, with D perhaps given as TRBD1 or TRBD2 (5 bases each). The CDR3 has 13 amino acids. Germline CDR1 reads LGHNA; CDR2 reads YSLEER. The CDR3 loop is CASSKEWGNEQFF. CDR3 bases: TGCGCCAGCAGCAAAGAGTGGGGGAATGAGCAGTTCTTC.

The CDR3 DNA is TGTGCCAGCAGTTTGTGGGGGGCAAGAACCGGGGAGCTGTTTTTT. Its translation: CASSLWGARTGELFF. This chain connects TRBV28 to TRBJ2-2; D may match TRBD1 or TRBD2 (6 bases each). V was pared by 3 bases and J by 5 bases, with 13 bases between. Germline CDR1 and CDR2: MDHEN and SYDVKM. CDR3 length: 15 amino acids.

This clonotype was observed many times. This chain connects TRBV4-1 to TRBJ1-1; D call uncertain. The CDR3 is 14 residues long. CDR1 and CDR2 from the germline V gene are MGHRA and YSYEKL. V lost 0 bases, J lost 1 base, and 6 bases lay in between. CDR3 DNA sequence: TGCGCCAGCAGCCAAGATCAAACGAACACTGAAGCTTTCTTT. Amino acids: CASSQDQTNTEAFF.

As to this clonotype: A single base separates this from a much larger clone, so it may be a read error. In this CDR3 the conserved last residue, phenylalanine or tryptophan, is missing, so a read error is likely. The rearrangement uses TRBV7-8 and TRBJ1-1; no clear D. Trimming removed 3 bases at V and 1 base at J, with 18 bases between. The CDR3 totals 17 residues. Germline CDR1 and CDR2: SGHVS and FQNEAQ. For the CDR3, the DNA is TGTGCCAGCAGCTTCATACCTCGGCCGGTAGAGAACACTGAAGCTTTCATT. Protein product: CASSFIPRPVENTEAFI.

This clonotype was observed a handful of times. This chain uses TRBV29-1 with TRBJ2-1; D may be TRBD1 or TRBD2 (5 bases each). This CDR3 comprises 16 residues. Germline V gene lookup returns CDR1 SQVTM and CDR2 ANQGSEA. Here the CDR3 DNA reads TGCGGGGGTTGGCAAGTCCACCCCCAATCTCTCGATGAGCAGTTCTTC. Translated: CGGWQVHPQSLDEQFF.

The V gene is TRBV20-1, the J gene TRBJ1-2; 10 bases line up with TRBD1. The CDR3 length is 12 residues. Trimming took 6 bases from V and 8 from J; bases not matched to a gene: 6. Germline loops: CDR1 DFQATT, CDR2 SNEGSKA (reference sequence). CDR3 amino acids: CSADRGIKGYTF. Written as DNA, the CDR3 is TGCAGTGCGGACAGGGGGATAAAAGGCTACACCTTC.